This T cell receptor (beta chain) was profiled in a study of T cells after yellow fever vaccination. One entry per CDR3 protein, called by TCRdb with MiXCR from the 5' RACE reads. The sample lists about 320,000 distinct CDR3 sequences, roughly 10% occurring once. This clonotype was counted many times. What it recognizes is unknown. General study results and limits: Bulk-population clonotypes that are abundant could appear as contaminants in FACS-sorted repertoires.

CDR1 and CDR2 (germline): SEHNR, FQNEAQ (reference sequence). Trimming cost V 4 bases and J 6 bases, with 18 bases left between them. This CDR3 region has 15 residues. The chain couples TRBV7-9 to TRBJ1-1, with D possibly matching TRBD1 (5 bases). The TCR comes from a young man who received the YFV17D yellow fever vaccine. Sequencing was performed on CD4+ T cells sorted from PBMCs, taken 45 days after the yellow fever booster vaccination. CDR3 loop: CASSSVLGLGAEAFF. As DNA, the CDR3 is TGTGCCAGCAGCTCCGTGTTGGGGTTGGGGGCTGAAGCTTTCTTT.